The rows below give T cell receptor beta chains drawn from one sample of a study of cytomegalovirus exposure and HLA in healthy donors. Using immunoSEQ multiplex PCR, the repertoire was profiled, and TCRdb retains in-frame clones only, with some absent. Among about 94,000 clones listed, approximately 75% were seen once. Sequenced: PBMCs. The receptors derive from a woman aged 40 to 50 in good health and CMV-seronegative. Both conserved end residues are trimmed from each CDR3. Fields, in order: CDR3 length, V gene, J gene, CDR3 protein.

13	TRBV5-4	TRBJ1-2	ASSPPTGGNYGYT
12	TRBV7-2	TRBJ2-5	ASSPFRGKETQY
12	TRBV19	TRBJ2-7	ASSIGLAGYEQY
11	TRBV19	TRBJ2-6	ASSTPGANVLT
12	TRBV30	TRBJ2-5	AWSAPDREETQY
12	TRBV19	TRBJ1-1	ASTQGPANTEAF
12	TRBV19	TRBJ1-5	ASSPDRGNQPQH
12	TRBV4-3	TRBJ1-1	ASSQEGENPEAF
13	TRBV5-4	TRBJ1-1	ASSPTGGQGREAF
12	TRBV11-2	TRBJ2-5	ASSIQGSLETQY
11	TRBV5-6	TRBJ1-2	ASSPGKGAGYT
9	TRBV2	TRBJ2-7	GAGSLYEQY
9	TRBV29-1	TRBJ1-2	SVAGPRGYT
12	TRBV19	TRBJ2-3	ASSQDRGTDTQY
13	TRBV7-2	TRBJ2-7	ASSLTGTVTYEQY
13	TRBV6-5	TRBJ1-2	ASNPQAGGSYGYT
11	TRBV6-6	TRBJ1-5	ASTDSLGKPQH
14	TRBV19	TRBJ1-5	ASSNGGTNSNQPQH
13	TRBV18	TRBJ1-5	ASSPLGTGNQPQH
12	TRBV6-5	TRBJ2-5	ASSYSSLQETQY
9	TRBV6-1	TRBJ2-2	ASSSVGELF
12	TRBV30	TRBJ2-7	AWRIRTGGYEQY
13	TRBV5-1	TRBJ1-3	ASSLLPASGNTIY
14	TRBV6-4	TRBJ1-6	ASSDRGGLGNSPLH
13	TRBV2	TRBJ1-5	ASSDVFPGGQPQH
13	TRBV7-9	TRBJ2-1	ASSPDGLSYNEQF
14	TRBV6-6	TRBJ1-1	ASSYSPTGANTEAF
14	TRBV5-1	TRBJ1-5	ASSLEGGGSNQPQH
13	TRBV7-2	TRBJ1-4	ASSNGGQGWEKLF
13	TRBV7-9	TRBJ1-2	ASSPPLKRQDGYT
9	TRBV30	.	AWMGSYEQY
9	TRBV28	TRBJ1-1	ASSLTGEAF